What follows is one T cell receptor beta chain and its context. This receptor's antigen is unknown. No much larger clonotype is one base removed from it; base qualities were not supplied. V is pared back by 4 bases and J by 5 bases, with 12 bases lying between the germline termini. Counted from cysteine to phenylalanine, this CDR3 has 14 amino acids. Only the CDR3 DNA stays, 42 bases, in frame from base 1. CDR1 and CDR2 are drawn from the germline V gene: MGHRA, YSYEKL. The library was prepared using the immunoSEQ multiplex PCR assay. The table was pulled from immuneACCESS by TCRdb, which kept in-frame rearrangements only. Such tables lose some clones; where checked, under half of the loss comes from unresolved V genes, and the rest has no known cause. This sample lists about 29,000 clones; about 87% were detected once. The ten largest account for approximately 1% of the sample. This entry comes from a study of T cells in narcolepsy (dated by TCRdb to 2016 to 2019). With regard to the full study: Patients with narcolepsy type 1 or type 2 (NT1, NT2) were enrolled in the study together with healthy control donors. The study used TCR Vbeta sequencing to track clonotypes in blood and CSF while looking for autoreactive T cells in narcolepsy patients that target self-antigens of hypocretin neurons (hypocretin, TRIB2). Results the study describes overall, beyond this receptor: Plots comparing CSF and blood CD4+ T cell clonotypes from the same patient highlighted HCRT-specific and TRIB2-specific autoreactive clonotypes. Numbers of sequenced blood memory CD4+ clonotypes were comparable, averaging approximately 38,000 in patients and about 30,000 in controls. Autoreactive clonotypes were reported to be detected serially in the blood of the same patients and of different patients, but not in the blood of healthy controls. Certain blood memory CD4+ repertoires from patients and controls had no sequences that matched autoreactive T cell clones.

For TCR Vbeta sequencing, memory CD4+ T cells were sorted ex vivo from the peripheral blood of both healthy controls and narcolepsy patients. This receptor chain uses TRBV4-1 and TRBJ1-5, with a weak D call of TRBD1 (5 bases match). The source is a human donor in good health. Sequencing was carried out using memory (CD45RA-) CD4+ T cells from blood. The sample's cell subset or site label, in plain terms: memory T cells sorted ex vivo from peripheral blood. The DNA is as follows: TGCGCCAGCAGCCTGACAGTTTCCGATCAGCCCCAGCATTTT. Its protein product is CASSLTVSDQPQHF.